The 26 T cell receptor beta chains given below trace back to one sample, sequenced in a study of early T cells in non-severe SARS-CoV-2 infection. TCRdb redid the calling of the 5' RACE reads with MiXCR, one entry per CDR3 protein. The repertoire has 40,000 or so distinct CDR3 sequences, around 5.7% of them found once; the top ten carry around an eighth. The source material was whole blood. These TCRs come from an adult who was a healthcare worker with PCR-confirmed SARS-CoV-2 infection or an uninfected control (not recorded which).

This clonotype was detected ten times or more. The CDR3 spells CASSTPGQNYGYTF. As DNA, the CDR3 is TGTGCCAGTAGTACGCCGGGACAGAACTATGGCTACACCTTC. The chain employs TRBV19 and TRBJ1-2; 7 nucleotides agree with TRBD1. Unmatched junction bases numbered 4, after V lost 4 bases and J lost 2 bases. Germline values: CDR1 LNHDA, CDR2 SQIVND (reference sequence). The CDR3 length is 14 residues. The full variable domain, its missing parts supplied by reference TRBV19 and TRBJ1-2, is DGGITQSPKYLFRKEGQNVTLSCEQNLNHDAMYWYRQDPGQGLRLIYYSQIVNDFQKGDIAEGYSVSREKKESFPLTVTSAQKNPTAFYLCASSTPGQNYGYTFGSGTRLTVV.

The genes are TRBV20-1 and TRBJ1-1; TRBD1 matches at 7 bases. The CDR3 is 14 residues long. Trimming at V came to 5 bases and at J to 0 bases, leaving 6 bases not matched to a gene. Germline V CDR1 and CDR2: DFQATT, SNEGSKA (reference sequence). The CDR3 sequence is CSAQRGTVNTEAFF. The DNA for the CDR3 is TGCAGTGCTCAGAGGGGGACAGTGAACACTGAAGCTTTCTTT.

This clonotype was seen a handful of times. V is TRBV2 and J is TRBJ2-2, with D possibly TRBD2 on 6 matching bases. The V and J ends lost 6 bases and 4 bases respectively, with 15 bases between them. The V gene's germline CDR1 is SNHLY and CDR2 FYNNEI. The CDR3 length is 15 residues. DNA for the CDR3: TGTGCCAGCAGCCACCGGGGGTCGGGCACCGGGGAGCTGTTTTTT. As protein: CASSHRGSGTGELFF.

This clonotype was seen many times. This chain links TRBV6-1 with TRBJ2-7; TRBD1 agrees at 12 bases. CDR3 length equals 14 residues. Germline-derived CDR1 and CDR2 are MNHNS and SASEGT. V shed 7 bases and J 5 bases; nucleotides not matched to a gene: 6. The CDR3 sequence is CASNRDRGQDEQYF. CDR3 bases: TGTGCCAGCAACCGGGACAGGGGGCAGGACGAGCAGTACTTC.

By its share, this clonotype is medium-sized. V and J are TRBV7-9 and TRBJ1-1; D is undetermined. Germline CDR1 reads SEHNR; CDR2 reads FQNEAQ (reference sequence). V gave up 1 base and J gave up 11 bases, with 11 bases separating them. The CDR3 contains 12 residues. CDR3 loop: CASSLGGLTAFF. Here the CDR3 DNA reads TGTGCCAGCAGCTTAGGAGGGTTGACGGCTTTCTTT.

In this sample, this clonotype turned up a few times. The V gene is TRBV6-5, the J gene TRBJ2-7, with D tentatively TRBD2 (6 bases). V was pared by 10 bases and J by 6 bases, with 13 bases between. CDR1 is MNHEY and CDR2 is SVGAGI in the germline V gene. The CDR3 runs to 11 residues. Here the CDR3 DNA reads TGTGCCACAGATGGGGGAGGCGAGCAGTACTTC. This gives the protein CATDGGGEQYF.

At least ten counts were recorded for this clonotype. This rearrangement joins TRBV4-2 to TRBJ1-5; D remains unclear. The ends were cut back, 5 bases at V and 7 bases at J, with 12 bases in the middle. Germline lookup yields CDR1 LGHNA and CDR2 YNFKEQ. The CDR3 has 13 residues. Here the CDR3 reads CASSSVGYQPQHF. In nucleotides, the CDR3 is TGTGCCAGCAGCAGCGTGGGTTACCAGCCCCAGCATTTT.

The J gene is TRBJ2-5, the V gene TRBV10-2, with TRBD1 matching over 7 bases. The junction had 5 bases not matched to a gene; V was cut back by 3 bases and J by 7 bases. The germline CDR1 and CDR2 sequences are WSHSY and SAAADI. CDR3 size: 13 residues. Here the CDR3 DNA reads TGCGCCAGCAGTGATACAGGGGTGGTGACCCAGTACTTC. This gives the protein CASSDTGVVTQYF.

There are many counts of this clonotype. The chain combines TRBV20-1 with TRBJ1-5; no reliable D call. The CDR3 covers 15 residues. CDR1 and CDR2 (germline): DFQATT, SNEGSKA (reference sequence). Trimming pared 3 bases from V and 7 bases from J, leaving 19 bases between. The DNA for the CDR3 is TGCAGTGCTAGCGGGCCAGCGGGAAAGAGCCAGCCCCAGCATTTT. This codes for CSASGPAGKSQPQHF.

This clonotype has more than one count but fewer than ten. This rearrangement joins TRBV5-1 to TRBJ2-5, with 7 bases aligning to TRBD2. From germline, CDR1 is SGHRS and CDR2 YFSETQ. The CDR3 is 13 residues long. V trimming: 3 bases; J trimming: 5 bases; junction bases outside the gene matches: 4. CDR3 in DNA: TGCGCCAGCAGCTCCCCCGGGAGGGAGACCCAGTACTTC. It translates to CASSSPGRETQYF.

The V gene is TRBV4-3, the J gene TRBJ1-1; D unclear. The germline CDR1 and CDR2 sequences are LGHNA and YSLEER. CDR3 length: 15 residues. V shed 0 bases and J shed 5 bases, with 13 bases lying between them. The CDR3 DNA reads TGCGCCAGCAGCCAAGAATCCGGCCAGAGAACTGAAGCTTTCTTT. Amino acid sequence: CASSQESGQRTEAFF.

This clonotype was observed a handful of times. The chain uses TRBV7-8 and TRBJ1-4, with D hard to call. The ends were cut back, 4 bases at V and 8 bases at J, with 14 bases in the middle. Germline assignment: CDR1 SGHVS and CDR2 FQNEAQ. This CDR3 region has 14 residues. DNA for the CDR3: TGTGCCAGCAGCTCCGGGCCTCTTTGGGAAAAACTGTTTTTT. It is translated as CASSSGPLWEKLFF. Filled out from reference TRBV7-8 and TRBJ1-4, the complete variable domain reads GAGVSQSPRYKVAKRGQDVALRCDPISGHVSLFWYQQALGQGPEFLTYFQNEAQLDKSGLPSDRFFAERPEGSVSTLKIQRTQQEDSAVYLCASSSGPLWEKLFFGSGTQLSVL.

Ten or more counts support this clonotype. The chain joins TRBV30 to TRBJ2-7; the D gene is possibly TRBD2 (6 bases). The germline V gene has CDR1 GTSNPN and CDR2 SVGIG (reference sequence). V was pared by 4 bases and J by 2 bases, with 9 bases between. The CDR3 extends over 12 amino acids. The CDR3 sequence: CAWKDYTYEQYF. The CDR3 DNA reads TGTGCCTGGAAGGACTACACCTACGAGCAGTACTTC.

This clonotype has a count of ten or more. This chain connects TRBV20-1 to TRBJ1-1; D is ambiguous. Deletions cut 5 bases from V and 3 bases from J, with 16 bases between. The CDR3 runs 14 residues. CDR1 and CDR2 from the germline V gene are DFQATT and SNEGSKA (reference sequence). The CDR3 DNA reads TGCAGTGCTGCCCCCAGCGCAGTTTACACTGAAGCTTTCTTT. Its protein is CSAAPSAVYTEAFF.

The table lists this clonotype with many counts. The genes are TRBV28 and TRBJ1-5, with 8 bases fitting TRBD1. Germline V gene sequence: CDR1 MDHEN, CDR2 SYDVKM. J lost 4 bases, V lost 8 bases, and 7 bases had no gene match. The CDR3 has 14 residues. For the CDR3, the DNA is TGTGCCAGCGGACAGGGACCCGCAAATCAGCCCCAGCATTTT. This sequence encodes CASGQGPANQPQHF.

This clonotype has a handful of counts. The chain has TRBV6-2 or TRBV6-3 and TRBJ1-2; the D is unclear. V dropped 2 bases and J dropped 8 bases, with 9 bases sitting between them. CDR1 is MNHEY and CDR2 is SVGEGT in the germline V gene. CDR3 length equals 12 residues. CDR3 residues: CASSYAGEGYTF. The CDR3 coding sequence is TGTGCCAGCAGTTACGCCGGGGAGGGCTACACCTTC.

The genes are TRBV30 and TRBJ2-5; D not certain. The CDR3 is made up of 13 amino acids. Trimming shortened V by 0 bases and J by 6 bases, and 11 bases separated the two germline ends. From germline, CDR1 is GTSNPN and CDR2 SVGIG (reference sequence). This CDR3 reads CAWSVSEGKTQYF. Written as DNA, the CDR3 is TGTGCCTGGAGTGTATCAGAAGGGAAGACCCAGTACTTC.

This clonotype has at least ten counts. The chain uses TRBV12-3 or TRBV12-4 and TRBJ1-4; D unresolved. V was trimmed by 4 bases and J by 0 bases, leaving 18 bases between them. CDR3 length: 18 residues. In DNA form, the CDR3 reads TGTGCCAGCAGTTCTACCGGCGGTTTGTCCGCAACTAATGAAAAACTGTTTTTT. Its translation is CASSSTGGLSATNEKLFF.

This clonotype was detected many times. V is TRBV3-1 and J is TRBJ2-2; a possible D gene is TRBD1 (5 bases). Germline loops: CDR1 LGHDT, CDR2 YNNKEL (reference sequence). The V end lost 3 bases, the J end lost 5 bases, and 10 bases lay between the germline ends. CDR3 length: 14 residues. CDR3 sequence reads: CASSQNRITGELFF. CDR3 in DNA: TGTGCCAGCAGCCAGAACAGGATTACCGGGGAGCTGTTTTTT.

The chain is built from TRBV27 and TRBJ2-7; TRBD1 matches at 8 bases. V lost 5 bases to trimming and J lost 5 bases; unmatched junction nucleotides: 8. CDR1 MNHEY and CDR2 SMNVEV come from the germline V gene (reference sequence). The CDR3 is 14 amino acids. This CDR3 is CASSDRGPRDEQYF. CDR3 DNA sequence: TGTGCCAGCAGTGACAGGGGCCCTCGGGACGAGCAGTACTTC.

This clonotype was found a few times. The rearrangement uses TRBV9 and TRBJ2-2, with D unresolved. CDR1 and CDR2 from the germline V gene are SGDLS and YYNGEE. This CDR3 region has 13 residues. Trimming stripped 0 bases from V and 6 bases from J, with 6 bases between. In DNA form, the CDR3 reads TGTGCCAGCAGCGTAGGGCCCGCCGGGGAGCTGTTTTTT. Its protein is CASSVGPAGELFF.

This clonotype was recorded a few times. The CDR3 protein is CASRIVTLDNEQFF. CDR3 bases: TGCGCCAGCAGAATAGTCACACTCGACAATGAGCAGTTCTTC. The J gene is TRBJ2-1, the V gene TRBV5-1; the D is unclear. CDR1 SGHRS and CDR2 YFSETQ come from the germline V gene. The CDR3 runs 14 residues. Between the trimmed V and J ends, which lost 5 bases and 5 bases, there was a span of 14 bases.

This clonotype was counted between two and nine times. The chain combines TRBV7-2 with TRBJ1-1; D call uncertain. Germline CDR1 SGHTA, CDR2 FQGNSA. V was trimmed by 5 bases and J by 0 bases, leaving 10 bases between them. The CDR3 extends over 14 amino acids. This chain's CDR3 is CASSVRTVNTEAFF. CDR3 coding DNA: TGTGCCAGCAGCGTCCGGACGGTGAACACTGAAGCTTTCTTT.

This clonotype was observed a handful of times. This chain uses TRBV18 with TRBJ2-3; D is possibly TRBD1 or TRBD2 (5 bases each). This CDR3 comprises 14 residues. Trimming left V 0 bases short and J 1 base short, with 5 bases between. Germline V gives CDR1 KGHSH, CDR2 LQKENI. CDR3: CASSPPGGTDTQYF. For the CDR3, the DNA is TGTGCCAGCTCACCACCGGGGGGCACAGATACGCAGTATTTT.

The chain uses TRBV11-2 and TRBJ2-3; possible D gene TRBD1, 6 bases. The germline V gene encodes CDR1 SGHAT and CDR2 FQNNGV. CDR3 size: 14 residues. V was shortened by 5 bases and J by 3 bases, with 12 bases between the two germline ends. The chain's CDR3 is CASSHWTDTDTQYF. CDR3 DNA: TGTGCCAGCAGCCATTGGACAGATACAGATACGCAGTATTTT.

This rearrangement joins TRBV27 to TRBJ2-1, with 8 bases aligning to TRBD2. The CDR3 spans 18 residues. V lost 1 base to trimming and J lost 0 bases; unmatched junction nucleotides: 8. Germline-derived CDR1 and CDR2 are MNHEY and SMNVEV (reference sequence). CDR3 amino acids: CASSLFLSGGSSYNEQFF. The CDR3 DNA reads as TGTGCCAGCAGTTTATTTTTGTCGGGGGGGAGCTCCTACAATGAGCAGTTCTTC.